Listed below are T cell receptor beta chains from one sample, sequenced in a study of CD8 T cells in Susac syndrome. TCRdb processed the immunoSEQ multiplex PCR reads anew with MiXCR; each CDR3 protein has one entry. The sample has around 270,000 distinct CDR3 sequences, around 89% seen once. The sample consisted of CD8+ T cells from PBMCs. Every receptor here comes from a human donor with multiple sclerosis. Each CDR3 is given without its conserved first and last residue. Clone size, where shown, is once, few, many, or a class for clones that have expanded.

size: .
V: TRBV15
CDR3: ATSRVGGQGYQETQY

size: .
V: TRBV5-4
CDR3: ASSLDTQETQY

size: .
V: TRBV4-3
CDR3: ASSQEEWQTAAGYT

size: .
V: TRBV28
CDR3: ASSFPGTGGDYGYT

size: .
V: TRBV5-1
CDR3: ASSLVYRASYEQY

size: .
V: TRBV6-5
CDR3: ASSYSRQSYSNQPQH

size: .
V: TRBV20-1
CDR3: SAFLFRVSGHSPAPQETQY

size: .
V: TRBV14
CDR3: ASSQDSGRTNSPLH

size: .
V: TRBV20-1
CDR3: SARDGVSLYEQY

size: few
V: TRBV7-8
CDR3: ASSLVGSGELF

size: .
V: TRBV20-1
CDR3: SSRLAGYNEQF

size: .
V: TRBV6-2/TRBV6-3
CDR3: ASSPPLGTVSSYEQY

size: .
V: TRBV6-1
CDR3: ASSERTAVNPEAF

size: .
V: TRBV12-3/TRBV12-4
CDR3: ASTTAGAGTEAF

size: .
V: TRBV7-6
CDR3: ASTNGLTQETQY

size: .
V: TRBV27
CDR3: ASSSLGLGSSGELF

size: .
V: TRBV5-3
CDR3: ARSFAGVENEQF

size: .
V: TRBV27
CDR3: ASSPHPTGTWGTDTQY

size: .
V: TRBV4-1
CDR3: ASSRPEETQY

size: .
V: TRBV5-4
CDR3: ASSLGPGYSYEQY

size: .
V: TRBV27
CDR3: ASRPLGGLNYGYT

size: .
V: TRBV4-3
CDR3: ASSQAITGGFRSGELF

size: .
V: TRBV19
CDR3: ASSIFGAMDTEAF

size: .
V: TRBV11-2
CDR3: ASSPGGGAKNIQY

size: once
V: TRBV9
CDR3: ASSGTGGGTGELF

size: .
V: TRBV6-2/TRBV6-3
CDR3: ASSYSLQGSYEQY

size: .
V: TRBV7-2
CDR3: ASSSLGEGGSPLH

size: .
V: TRBV4-1
CDR3: ASSSGESYNEQF

size: .
V: TRBV7-9
CDR3: ASSPFWGGTGELF

size: .
V: TRBV27
CDR3: ASSPVGPRSGNTIY

size: .
V: TRBV7-8
CDR3: ASSLGGLAGIETQY

size: .
V: TRBV2
CDR3: ASSVGPSTGKNIQY

size: .
V: TRBV7-9
CDR3: ASSPGVRYGYT

size: .
V: TRBV7-6
CDR3: ASSLEEGNEQY

size: .
V: TRBV6-2/TRBV6-3
CDR3: ASTTRGAGPFIQETQY

size: .
V: TRBV6-2/TRBV6-3
CDR3: ASRASYEQY

size: .
V: TRBV29-1
CDR3: SVEHRGLVLAGGPEDTQY

size: .
V: TRBV20-1
CDR3: SAPPPTNYQETQY

size: .
V: TRBV9
CDR3: ASSVGGGLPYEQY

size: .
V: TRBV7-9
CDR3: ASSLDRVGTEAF

size: once
V: TRBV20-1
CDR3: SATLLGGLAGRRNEQF

size: .
V: TRBV12-3/TRBV12-4
CDR3: ASTLKYNEQF

size: .
V: TRBV24-1
CDR3: ATSDFAGGSTDTQY

size: .
V: TRBV20-1
CDR3: SGAERLAGGNEQF

size: .
V: TRBV27
CDR3: ASGMGPLYEQY

size: .
V: TRBV4-3
CDR3: ASSQDRNGNTEAF